The 29 T cell receptor beta chains below were found in one sample sequenced in a study of cytomegalovirus exposure and HLA in healthy donors. Primers included in the PCR were 60 Vbeta and 13 Jbeta primers. Assay: immunoSEQ multiplex PCR; the TCRdb copy retains only in-frame clones and omits some. The table shows roughly 200,000 clones, with approximately 85% occurring only once. Sequenced input: PBMCs. The receptors were sampled from a girl aged 5-17 years in good health and CMV-seropositive.

This rearrangement joins TRBV12-5 to TRBJ1-3; D not resolved. CDR1 is LGHNT and CDR2 is FRNRAP in the germline V gene. This CDR3 is built from 13 residues. Trimming took 5 bases from V and 4 from J, leaving 9 bases between them. CDR3 in DNA: TGTGCTAGTGGTGACTCCGGGGGAAACACCATATATTTT. It is translated as CASGDSGGNTIYF.

This clone showed up just once. The V and J genes are TRBV18 and TRBJ2-7; 7 bases fit TRBD2. The J segment lost 11 bases and the V segment lost 6 bases, leaving 13 bases of the junction unmatched. Germline V gives CDR1 KGHSH, CDR2 LQKENI. The length of the CDR3 is 13 residues. This CDR3 reads CASSRGKTPIKYF. The CDR3 nucleotides read TGTGCCAGCTCGCGGGGGAAAACCCCTATAAAGTACTTC. Full variable domain (rest looked up from reference TRBV18 and TRBJ2-7): NAGVMQNPRHLVRRRGQEARLRCSPMKGHSHVYWYRQLPEEGLKFMVYLQKENIIDESGMPKERFSAEFPKEGPSILRIQQVVRGDSAAYFCASSRGKTPIKYFGPGTRLTVT.

CDR3 loop: CASSPRTSAELFF. The CDR3 region has the DNA TGTGCCAGCAGCCCCCGTACGTCCGCGGAACTGTTTTTT. V and J are TRBV7-2 and TRBJ1-4; D is ambiguous. Germline CDR1 reads SGHTA; CDR2 reads FQGNSA. Trimming shortened V by 5 bases and J by 12 bases, and 16 bases separated the two germline ends. The CDR3 totals 13 residues.

This clone was counted between two and nine times. The chain is built from TRBV29-1 and TRBJ2-1; TRBD2 is a possible D gene (5 bases). Deletions cut 3 bases from V and 1 base from J, with 13 bases between. This CDR3 has 15 amino acids. Germline values: CDR1 SQVTM, CDR2 ANQGSEA. The CDR3 protein is CSVDPGMGSYNEQFF. As DNA, the CDR3 is TGCAGCGTTGACCCGGGGATGGGATCCTACAATGAGCAGTTCTTC.

The genes are TRBV7-8 and TRBJ2-3; no definite D call. Trimming pared 2 bases from V and 5 bases from J, leaving 5 bases between. This CDR3 is built from 12 residues. Germline values: CDR1 SGHVS, CDR2 FQNEAQ. CDR3 in DNA: TGTGCCAGCAGCTTATCGGGAGATACGCAGTATTTT. Its protein product is CASSLSGDTQYF.

The chain has TRBV23-1 and TRBJ2-5; D is possibly TRBD1 (6 bases). TRBV23-1 is identified as an open reading frame with a role that is uncertain. Trimming left V 10 bases short and J 3 bases short, with 18 bases between. The CDR3 is 14 amino acids. The CDR3 loop reads CATAHGTPKETQYF. The CDR3 region has the DNA TGCGCCACAGCACATGGGACACCAAAAGAGACCCAGTACTTC.

The rearrangement joins TRBV7-2 to TRBJ2-7, with D unresolved. Germline V lookup: CDR1 SGHTA, CDR2 FQGNSA. The CDR3 is 11 residues long. With 3 bases removed from V and 6 bases from J, the gap between germline ends came to 6 bases. CDR3 region: CASSFNVEQYF. The DNA of the CDR3 is TGTGCCAGCAGCTTTAATGTCGAGCAGTACTTC.

The chain is built from TRBV6-1 and TRBJ1-4; D is possibly TRBD1 (5 bases). CDR1 is MNHNS, CDR2 SASEGT, per germline. Deletions cut 1 base from V and 5 bases from J, with 11 bases between. The CDR3 runs 15 residues. CDR3 loop: CASSEGGGVNEKLFF. CDR3 nucleotide sequence: TGTGCCAGCAGTGAAGGGGGGGGAGTGAATGAAAAACTGTTTTTT.

The rearrangement joins TRBV7-2 to TRBJ1-2; 9 bases are a match to TRBD1. Trimming cost V 4 bases and J 4 bases; bases outside gene matches: 7. Germline CDR1 reads SGHTA; CDR2 reads FQGNSA. CDR3 size: 15 residues. The CDR3 nucleotides read TGTGCCAGCAGCTCAGACAGGGGGGGGCCCTATGGCTACACCTTC. Translating gives CASSSDRGGPYGYTF.

The chain links TRBV4-3 to TRBJ2-5, with 7 bases fitting TRBD2. CDR1 and CDR2 from the germline V gene are LGHNA and YSLEER. The V and J ends lost 1 base and 5 bases, in that order; junction bases with no gene match: 1. The length of the CDR3 is 13 residues. The CDR3 loop reads CASSQAGGETQYF. CDR3 DNA: TGCGCCAGCAGCCAAGCCGGGGGGGAGACCCAGTACTTC.

This clone appeared a single time. This chain links TRBV15 with TRBJ2-2, with D perhaps TRBD1 (6 bases). The V and J ends lost 2 bases and 1 base respectively, with 11 bases between them. CDR3 length: 16 amino acids. Germline values: CDR1 LNHNV, CDR2 YYDKDF (reference sequence). CDR3 DNA sequence: TGTGCCACCAGCAGATCAGGACAGCTGAACACCGGGGAGCTGTTTTTT. Its translation is CATSRSGQLNTGELFF.

The chain couples TRBV18 to TRBJ2-5; D is unclear. Germline-derived CDR1 and CDR2 are KGHSH and LQKENI. V was trimmed by 0 bases and J by 4 bases, leaving 9 bases between them. The CDR3 consists of 14 residues. The CDR3 DNA is TGTGCCAGCTCACCACCGCAGTTTTTAGAGACCCAGTACTTC. Protein sequence: CASSPPQFLETQYF.

A single count supports this clone. The chain carries TRBV7-2 and TRBJ2-5; tentative D call: TRBD2 (5 bases). V was clipped by 2 bases and J by 4 bases, with 8 bases between them. Germline V CDR1 and CDR2: SGHTA, FQGNSA. The CDR3 length is 13 residues. Here the CDR3 reads CASSLRGIETQYF. The CDR3 DNA sequence: TGTGCCAGCAGCTTACGGGGAATAGAGACCCAGTACTTC.

This clone has just one count. This chain connects TRBV4-2 to TRBJ1-2; the D is unclear. With 0 bases removed from V and 2 bases from J, the gap between germline ends came to 7 bases. The CDR3 is made up of 14 amino acids. Germline V lookup: CDR1 LGHNA, CDR2 YNFKEQ. The CDR3 sequence is CASSQDNENYGYTF. As DNA, the CDR3 is TGTGCCAGCAGCCAAGATAACGAGAACTATGGCTACACCTTC.

The J gene is TRBJ1-2, the V gene TRBV29-1; D gene unclear. V lost 6 bases and J 7 bases, leaving 15 bases between the germline ends. Germline V gene sequence: CDR1 SQVTM, CDR2 ANQGSEA. The CDR3 extends over 12 amino acids. The DNA for the CDR3 is TGCAGCGTGGCGGGATTGACGGTTGGCTACACCTTC. It specifies CSVAGLTVGYTF.

This clone was observed a few times. The chain uses TRBV9 and TRBJ1-2, with 7 bases lining up with TRBD1. This CDR3 spans 11 amino acids. Trimming at V came to 3 bases and at J to 7 bases, leaving 0 bases not matched to a gene. Per the germline V gene, CDR1 is SGDLS and CDR2 is YYNGEE. CDR3 protein: CASSDRGGYTF. The CDR3 DNA reads as TGTGCCAGCAGCGACAGGGGTGGCTACACCTTC. The variable domain in full, completed from reference TRBV9 and TRBJ1-2, reads DSGVTQTPKHLITATGQRVTLRCSPRSGDLSVYWYQQSLDQGLQFLIQYYNGEERAKGNILERFSAQQFPDLHSELNLSSLELGDSALYFCASSDRGGYTFGSGTRLTVV.

V is TRBV9 and J is TRBJ2-3, with 14 positions matching TRBD2. CDR1 and CDR2 (germline): SGDLS, YYNGEE. The CDR3 covers 18 residues. The V segment lost 1 base and the J segment 4 bases; nucleotides outside the gene matches: 8. DNA of the CDR3: TGTGCCAGCAGCGTATTCGGACTAGCGGGGGGCTTCGCAGATACGCAGTATTTT. Translating it yields CASSVFGLAGGFADTQYF.

V gene TRBV27 combines with J gene TRBJ2-7; TRBD2 is a possible D gene (7 bases). Trimming left V 4 bases short and J 5 bases short, with 12 bases between. Germline V gives CDR1 MNHEY, CDR2 SMNVEV (reference sequence). The CDR3 consists of 13 residues. DNA for the CDR3: TGTGCCAGCAGTTGGGGGGGGCACGACGAGCAGTACTTC. This encodes CASSWGGHDEQYF.

This chain uses TRBV27 with TRBJ1-1; TRBD1 agrees at 8 bases. V was clipped by 0 bases and J by 3 bases; unmatched bases: 9. This CDR3 is 17 amino acids long. Germline CDR1 MNHEY, CDR2 SMNVEV (reference sequence). Here the CDR3 reads CASSLSRTGRGDTEAFF. CDR3 nucleotides: TGTGCCAGCAGTTTATCTCGGACAGGGAGGGGAGACACTGAAGCTTTCTTT.

The CDR3 DNA sequence: TGTGCCAGCAGCGTAGAGTGGGGAGGGACAGATACGCAGTATTTT. Its translation: CASSVEWGGTDTQYF. This rearrangement joins TRBV9 to TRBJ2-3; 7 nucleotides align to TRBD2. The length of the CDR3 is 15 residues. CDR1 and CDR2 (germline): SGDLS, YYNGEE. V trimming: 0 bases; J trimming: 3 bases; junction bases outside the gene matches: 4.

In its sample, this clone was seen once. The rearrangement links TRBV7-9 to TRBJ2-5; 8 bases align to TRBD1. V shed 1 base and J 5 bases; nucleotides not matched to a gene: 3. Germline loops: CDR1 SEHNR, CDR2 FQNEAQ (reference sequence). This CDR3 comprises 14 residues. CDR3 in amino acids: CASSLGTGRETQYF. The CDR3 region has the DNA TGTGCCAGCAGCTTAGGGACAGGGAGGGAGACCCAGTACTTC.

The gene calls are TRBV10-3 and TRBJ1-5; D not certain. Trimming took off 5 bases at V and 0 bases at J, with 11 bases between the two ends. Germline lookup yields CDR1 ENHRY and CDR2 SYGVKD. This CDR3 is 15 amino acids long. The CDR3 DNA is TGTGCCATCAGTATGGCCGATGATAGCAATCAGCCCCAGCATTTT. Its translation: CAISMADDSNQPQHF.

The V call is TRBV2, the J call TRBJ1-2; 7 bases are shared with TRBD1. The CDR3 length is 15 residues. Looked up from germline, CDR1 is SNHLY and CDR2 is FYNNEI. Germline trimming cut 7 bases from V and 2 bases from J; bases unmatched to any gene: 10. DNA of the CDR3: TGTGCCAGCACCACCAGCCAGGGGGAAAACTATGGCTACACCTTC. Amino acids: CASTTSQGENYGYTF.

The V gene is TRBV6-6, the J gene TRBJ1-1, with 7 bases matching TRBD1. Losses at the gene ends were 8 bases for V and 3 bases for J; bases not matched to a gene: 15. CDR1 is MNHNY, CDR2 SVGAGI, per germline (reference sequence). The CDR3 totals 16 residues. The CDR3 sequence: CASLKVSDRAYTEAFF. Here the CDR3 DNA reads TGTGCCAGCTTAAAAGTTTCCGACAGGGCCTACACTGAAGCTTTCTTT.

The rearrangement links TRBV7-8 to TRBJ2-5; possible D gene TRBD2, 5 bases. This CDR3 comprises 14 residues. The germline gives CDR1 SGHVS, CDR2 FQNEAQ. V was clipped by 5 bases and J by 7 bases, with 17 bases between them. The CDR3 nucleotides read TGTGCCAGCAGCAGGAGGCGGCTTTTCGGGACCCAGTACTTC. As protein: CASSRRRLFGTQYF. Variable domain in full (rest from reference TRBV7-8 and TRBJ2-5): GAGVSQSPRYKVAKRGQDVALRCDPISGHVSLFWYQQALGQGPEFLTYFQNEAQLDKSGLPSDRFFAERPEGSVSTLKIQRTQQEDSAVYLCASSRRRLFGTQYFGPGTRLLVL.

The rearrangement links TRBV15 to TRBJ2-7; D ambiguous. The length of the CDR3 is 14 residues. V lost 5 bases to trimming and J lost 6 bases, with 17 bases between them. Germline V gives CDR1 LNHNV, CDR2 YYDKDF (reference sequence). CDR3 coding DNA: TGTGCCACCAGCGAAACCCGGTCGCTAGGCGAGCAGTACTTC. Amino acids: CATSETRSLGEQYF.

This chain connects TRBV5-8 to TRBJ2-5; weak D call: TRBD1 (5 bases). V was trimmed by 0 bases and J by 5 bases, leaving 8 bases between them. The germline V gene encodes CDR1 SGHTS and CDR2 YDEGEE. The CDR3 runs 13 residues. Here the CDR3 reads CASSLDRRETQYF. Here the CDR3 DNA reads TGTGCCAGCAGCTTGGACAGGCGGGAGACCCAGTACTTC.

This chain uses TRBV23-1 with TRBJ2-5; D not certain. TRBV23-1 is flagged as an ORF with uncertain function. V was cut by 3 bases and J by 10 bases, with 12 bases left in between. The CDR3 has 12 residues. CDR3 sequence (DNA): TGCGCCAGCAGTCAGGCTCAGGTCGGCCAGTACTTC. Its translation is CASSQAQVGQYF.

This clone was seen once. The V and J genes are TRBV10-2 and TRBJ2-3, with 7 positions matching TRBD2. This CDR3 region has 15 residues. The germline V gene has CDR1 WSHSY and CDR2 SAAADI. After removal of 4 bases from V and 1 base from J, the junction contained 5 bases not matched to a gene. The CDR3 sequence is CASSAKRGGTDTQYF. For the CDR3, the DNA is TGCGCCAGCAGTGCAAAACGGGGGGGCACAGATACGCAGTATTTT.